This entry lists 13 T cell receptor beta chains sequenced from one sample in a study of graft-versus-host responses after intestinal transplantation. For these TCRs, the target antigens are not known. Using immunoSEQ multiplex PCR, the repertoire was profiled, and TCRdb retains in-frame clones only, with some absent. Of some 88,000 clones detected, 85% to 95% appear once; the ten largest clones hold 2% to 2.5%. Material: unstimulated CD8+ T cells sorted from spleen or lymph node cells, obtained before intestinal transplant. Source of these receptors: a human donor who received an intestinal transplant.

Here the CDR3 DNA reads TGCGCCAGCAGTGGTTACGGGACATTGTCCTACACCTTC. This encodes CASSGYGTLSYTF. V and J are TRBV10-2 and TRBJ1-2, with a weak D call TRBD1 (6 bases). V was trimmed by 4 bases and J by 10 bases, leaving 16 bases between them. CDR1 and CDR2 from the germline V gene are WSHSY and SAAADI. This CDR3 comprises 13 residues.

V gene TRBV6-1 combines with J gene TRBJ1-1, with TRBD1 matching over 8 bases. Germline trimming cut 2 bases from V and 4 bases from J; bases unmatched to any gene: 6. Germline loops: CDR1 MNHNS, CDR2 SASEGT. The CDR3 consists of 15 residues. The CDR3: CASSERDRSVTEAFF. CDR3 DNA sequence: TGTGCCAGCAGTGAAAGGGACAGGTCGGTCACTGAAGCTTTCTTT.

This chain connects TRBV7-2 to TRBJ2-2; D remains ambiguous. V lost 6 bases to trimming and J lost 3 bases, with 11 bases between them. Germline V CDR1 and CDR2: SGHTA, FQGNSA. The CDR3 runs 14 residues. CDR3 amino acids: CASRSLDYTGELFF. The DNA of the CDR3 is TGTGCCAGCAGATCCCTTGACTACACCGGGGAGCTGTTTTTT.

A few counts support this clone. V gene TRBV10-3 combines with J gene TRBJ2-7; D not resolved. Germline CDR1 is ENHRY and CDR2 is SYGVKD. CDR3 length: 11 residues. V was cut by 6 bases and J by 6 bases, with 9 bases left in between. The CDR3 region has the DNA TGTGCCATCAGGAGAAACCGCGAGCAGTACTTC. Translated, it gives CAIRRNREQYF.

The CDR3 reads CASSYPRQIYTEAFF. DNA of the CDR3: TGTGCCAGCAGTTACCCCCGACAGATCTACACTGAAGCTTTCTTT. The chain couples TRBV6-5 to TRBJ1-1; D is possibly TRBD1 (5 bases). The V end was cut by 2 bases, the J end by 3 bases, with 13 bases between. There are 15 residues in the CDR3. From germline, CDR1 is MNHEY and CDR2 SVGAGI.

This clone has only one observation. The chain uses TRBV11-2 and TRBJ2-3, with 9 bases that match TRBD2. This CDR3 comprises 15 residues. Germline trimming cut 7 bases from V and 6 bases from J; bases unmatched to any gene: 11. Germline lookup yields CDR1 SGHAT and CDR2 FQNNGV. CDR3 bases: TGTGCCAGCAAGGCGGCGGGGGGGCCGGCCGATACGCAGTATTTT. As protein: CASKAAGGPADTQYF.

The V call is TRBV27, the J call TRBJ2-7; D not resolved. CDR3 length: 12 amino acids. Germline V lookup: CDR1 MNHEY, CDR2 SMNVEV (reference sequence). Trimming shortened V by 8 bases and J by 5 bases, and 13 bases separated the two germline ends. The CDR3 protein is CASGWARDEQYF. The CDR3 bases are TGTGCCAGCGGATGGGCGAGAGACGAGCAGTACTTC.

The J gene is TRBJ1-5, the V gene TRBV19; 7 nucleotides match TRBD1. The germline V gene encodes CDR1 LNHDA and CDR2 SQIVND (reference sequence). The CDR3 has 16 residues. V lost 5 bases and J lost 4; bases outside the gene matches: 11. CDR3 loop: CASSGVKTGDNQPQHF. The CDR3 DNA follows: TGTGCCAGTAGTGGAGTAAAAACAGGGGATAATCAGCCCCAGCATTTT.

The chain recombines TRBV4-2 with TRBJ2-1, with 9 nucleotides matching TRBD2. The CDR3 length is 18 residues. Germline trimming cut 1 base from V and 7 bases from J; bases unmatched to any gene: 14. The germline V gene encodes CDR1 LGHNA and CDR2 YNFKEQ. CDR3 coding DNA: TGTGCCAGCAGCCAAGGGTACAGGAGCGGGGGGACCTTAAATGAGCAGTTCTTC. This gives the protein CASSQGYRSGGTLNEQFF.

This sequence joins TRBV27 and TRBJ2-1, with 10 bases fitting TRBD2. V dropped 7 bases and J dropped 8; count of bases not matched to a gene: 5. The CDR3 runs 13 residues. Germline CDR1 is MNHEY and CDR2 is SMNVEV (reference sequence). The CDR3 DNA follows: TGTGCCAGCACGCTAGCGGGGGAGGATGAGCAGTTCTTC. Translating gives CASTLAGEDEQFF.

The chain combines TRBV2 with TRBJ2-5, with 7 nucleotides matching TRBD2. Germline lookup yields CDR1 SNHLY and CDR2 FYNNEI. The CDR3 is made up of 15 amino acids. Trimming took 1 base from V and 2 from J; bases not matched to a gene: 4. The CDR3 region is CASSEGSSGQETQYF. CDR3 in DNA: TGTGCCAGCAGTGAAGGGTCTAGCGGACAAGAGACCCAGTACTTC. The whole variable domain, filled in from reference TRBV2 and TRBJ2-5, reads EPEVTQTPSHQVTQMGQEVILRCVPISNHLYFYWYRQILGQKVEFLVSFYNNEISEKSEIFDDQFSVERPDGSNFTLKIRSTKLEDSAMYFCASSEGSSGQETQYFGPGTRLLVL.

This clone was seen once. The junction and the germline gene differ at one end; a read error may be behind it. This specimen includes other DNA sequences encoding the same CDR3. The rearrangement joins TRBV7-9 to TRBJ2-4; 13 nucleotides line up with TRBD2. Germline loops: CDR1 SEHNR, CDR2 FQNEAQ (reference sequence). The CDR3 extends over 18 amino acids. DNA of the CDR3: TGCGCCAGCAGCAACGGGACTAGCGGGGTGCGGGGCAAAAACATTCAGTACTTC. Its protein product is CASSNGTSGVRGKNIQYF.

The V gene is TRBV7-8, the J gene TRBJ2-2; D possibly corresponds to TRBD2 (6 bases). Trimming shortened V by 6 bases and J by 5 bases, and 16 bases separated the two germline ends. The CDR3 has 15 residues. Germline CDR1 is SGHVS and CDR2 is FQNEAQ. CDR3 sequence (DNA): TGTGCCAGCAGGGCCGGGGAGGAACGAACCGGGGAGCTGTTTTTT. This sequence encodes CASRAGEERTGELFF.